In this sample, the clone carrying this T cell receptor beta chain turned up a few times. Its antigen is unidentified. At one end, the junction sequence differs from germline, possibly due to a read error. This record comes from a study of blood T cells in healthy people across ages. A sample-barcoded 5' primer and a J-beta primer mix were used in a second PCR of roughly 6 to 12 cycles. TCRdb re-called the 5' RACE reads through MiXCR, storing one row per CDR3 protein. The sample contains 550,000 to 750,000 distinct CDR3 sequences, around 21% of which appear only once. It was approximately 10 milliliters of peripheral blood that were drawn from each donor. The amount of total RNA extracted per sample was at least 5.5 micrograms. Study-level points and caveats: While age rose, TCR beta diversity per million T cells dropped in a roughly linear way.

The CDR3 has 15 residues. Per germline, CDR1 DFQATT and CDR2 SNEGSKA (reference sequence). This TCR derives from a man aged 70 or older in good health. The sequencing input was blood. V is TRBV20-1 and J is TRBJ2-7; 7 bases are a match to TRBD1. The DNA of the CDR3 is TGCAGTGCCAGAGGCCGGGACAGAAATTTCTACGAGCAGTACTTC. Amino acid sequence: CSARGRDRNFYEQYF.